This TCR beta chain appears in the sequencing data of a study of technical replicates of blood from a few donors. Clones were sequenced by immunoSEQ multiplex PCR, and TCRdb holds only the in-frame ones, with some missing. The repertoire consists of more than 55,000 clones, with about 90% occurring once and the leading ten covering approximately 0.38%. Trimming removed 0 bases from V and 11 bases from J, with 9 bases in between. CDR1 and CDR2 (germline): SGDLS, YYNGEE. The CDR3 is made up of 12 amino acids. Only one count was recorded for this clone. This receptor was taken from a human donor in good health. Sample: T cells isolated from PBMCs. J is TRBJ2-1 and V is TRBV9; a weak D match, TRBD1 (6 bases). This chain's CDR3 is CASSVVGAQQFF. CDR3 nucleotide sequence: TGTGCCAGCAGCGTAGTGGGGGCACAGCAGTTCTTC.